This paragraph covers one T cell receptor beta chain sequence. The data were obtained in a study of blood T cell repertoires in COVID-19. Whole-study context: The origin of the acute and convalescent COVID-19 samples was the United States, Italy and Spain. Sources were T cells, B-cell-depleted T cells, or PBMCs; the material itself was cDNA or gDNA.

The CDR3 is made up of 14 amino acids. The germline V gene encodes CDR1 SGHKS and CDR2 YYEKEE (reference sequence). V lost 0 bases and J 3 bases, leaving 10 bases between the germline ends. In the original processing: Reference gene primers were amplified, and this amplification served to estimate nucleated cell counts. TCRdb's table, derived via immunoSEQ multiplex PCR, lists solely in-frame clones and lacks some. D and trimming were read from the DNA, whereas the V and J calls and clone size are those reported in that table. The sample has about 66,000 clones; over 85% are singletons. The TCR was taken from a man aged 55 to 70 with acute or convalescent COVID-19. V and J are TRBV5-5 and TRBJ2-7; D may be TRBD1 (5 bases). The specimen was peripheral blood. CDR3 nucleotides: TGTGCCAGCAGCTTGGGGCAGGGTTTCTACGAGCAGTACTTC. Translation gives CASSLGQGFYEQYF.